This T cell receptor beta chain derives from a study of blood T cell repertoires in COVID-19. The Seattle patients joined while their infection was active and were tracked longitudinally afterward. The CDR3 covers 13 residues. Germline V gene lookup returns CDR1 LNHDA and CDR2 SQIVND (reference sequence). Deletions cut 3 bases from V and 7 bases from J, with 9 bases between. Method: immunoSEQ multiplex PCR; TCRdb's copy keeps in-frame clones and lacks some. The data hold around 330,000 clones, with approximately 88% observed a single time. This clonotype was obtained from a woman aged 25 to 39 with COVID-19, enrolled during active disease. Sequencing was performed on peripheral blood. The chain couples TRBV19 to TRBJ2-2; the D gene is possibly TRBD2 (6 bases). Here the CDR3 reads CASSIGGFGELFF. CDR3 DNA: TGTGCCAGTAGTATTGGGGGGTTCGGGGAGCTGTTTTTT.